This T cell receptor (beta chain) was captured by sequencing in a study of cytomegalovirus exposure and HLA in healthy donors. Study-level points and caveats: Looking again later, the authors saw that most CMV-associated TCR beta chains seemed HLA-restricted.

This clone was found once. Its specificity is unknown. Donors likely had unrecorded immune exposures despite being nominally healthy when sampled. Use of 60 Vbeta and 13 Jbeta primers characterized the PCR. TCRdb's table, derived via immunoSEQ multiplex PCR, lists solely in-frame clones and lacks some. The repertoire has approximately 150,000 clones, 71% of them found once; the top ten carry 2.8%. The CDR3 has 17 amino acids. Germline V lookup: CDR1 SEHNR, CDR2 FQNEAQ (reference sequence). The V gene lost 2 bases and the J gene lost 4 bases, with 21 bases spanning the gap. The sequenced sample was PBMCs. This sequence originates from a woman in her thirties in good health and CMV-seronegative. This rearrangement joins TRBV7-9 to TRBJ2-7, with a possible D match to TRBD2 (6 bases). CDR3 sequence reads: CASSLLEGTSAAYEQYF. CDR3 coding DNA: TGTGCCAGCAGCTTACTGGAGGGGACCTCCGCGGCTTACGAGCAGTACTTC.